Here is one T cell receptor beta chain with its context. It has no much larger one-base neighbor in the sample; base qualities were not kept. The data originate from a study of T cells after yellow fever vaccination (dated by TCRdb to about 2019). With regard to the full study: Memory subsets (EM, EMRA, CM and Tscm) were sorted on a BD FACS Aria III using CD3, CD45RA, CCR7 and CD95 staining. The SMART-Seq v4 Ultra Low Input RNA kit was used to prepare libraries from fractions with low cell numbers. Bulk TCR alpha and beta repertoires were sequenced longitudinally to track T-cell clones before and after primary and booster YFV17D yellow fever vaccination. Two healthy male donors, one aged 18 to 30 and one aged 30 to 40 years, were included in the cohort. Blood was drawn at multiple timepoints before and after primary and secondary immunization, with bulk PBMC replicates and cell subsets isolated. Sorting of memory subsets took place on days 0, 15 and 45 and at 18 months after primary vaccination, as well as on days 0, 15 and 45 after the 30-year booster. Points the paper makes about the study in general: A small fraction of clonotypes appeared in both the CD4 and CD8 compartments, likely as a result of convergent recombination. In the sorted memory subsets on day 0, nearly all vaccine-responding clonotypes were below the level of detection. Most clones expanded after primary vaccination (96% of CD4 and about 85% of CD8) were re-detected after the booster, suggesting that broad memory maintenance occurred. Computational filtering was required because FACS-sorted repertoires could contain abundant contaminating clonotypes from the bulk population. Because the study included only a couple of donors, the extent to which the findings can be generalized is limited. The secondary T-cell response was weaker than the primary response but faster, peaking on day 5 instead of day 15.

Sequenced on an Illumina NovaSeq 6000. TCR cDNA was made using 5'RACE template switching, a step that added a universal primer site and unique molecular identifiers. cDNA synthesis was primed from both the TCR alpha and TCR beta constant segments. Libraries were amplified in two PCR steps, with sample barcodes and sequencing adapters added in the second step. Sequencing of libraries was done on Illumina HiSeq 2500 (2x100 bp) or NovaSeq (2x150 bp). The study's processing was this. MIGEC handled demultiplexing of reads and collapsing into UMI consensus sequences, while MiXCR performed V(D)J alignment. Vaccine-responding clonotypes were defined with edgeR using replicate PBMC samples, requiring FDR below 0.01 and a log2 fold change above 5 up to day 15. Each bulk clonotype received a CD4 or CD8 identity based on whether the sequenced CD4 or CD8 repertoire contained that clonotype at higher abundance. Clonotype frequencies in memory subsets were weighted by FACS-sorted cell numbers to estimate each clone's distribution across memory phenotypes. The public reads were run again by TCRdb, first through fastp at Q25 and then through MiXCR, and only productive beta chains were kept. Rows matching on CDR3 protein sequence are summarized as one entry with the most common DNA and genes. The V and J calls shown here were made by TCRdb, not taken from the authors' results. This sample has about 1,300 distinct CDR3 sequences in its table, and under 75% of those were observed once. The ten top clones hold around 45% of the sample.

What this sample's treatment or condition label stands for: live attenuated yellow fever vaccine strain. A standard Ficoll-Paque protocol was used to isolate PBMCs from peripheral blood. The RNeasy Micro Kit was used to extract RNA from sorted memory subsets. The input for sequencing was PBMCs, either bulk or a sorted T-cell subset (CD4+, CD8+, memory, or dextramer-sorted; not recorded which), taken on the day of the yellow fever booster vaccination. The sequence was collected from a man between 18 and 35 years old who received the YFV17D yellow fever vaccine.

The DNA reads TGTGCCAGCAGCTTAGGGGCTGGGGGAGTAACTGAAGCTTTCTTT. Its protein reads: CASSLGAGGVTEAFF. The chain joins TRBV13 to TRBJ1-1, with TRBD1 as a weak D call on 5 bases. The junction carries 13 bases between V and J, which are trimmed by 0 bases and 5 bases respectively. Based on the germline V gene (reference sequence), the CDR1 and CDR2 sequences are PRHDT and FYEKMQ. From the cysteine up to the phenylalanine, the CDR3 has a length of 15 residues. The kept DNA is CDR3 alone, 45 bases in frame from the first base. Full variable domain (CDR3 extended with the reference TRBV13 and TRBJ1-1 proteins): AAGVIQSPRHLIKEKRETATLKCYPIPRHDTVYWYQQGPGQDPQFLISFYEKMQSDKGSIPDRFSAQQFSDYHSELNMSSLELGDSALYFCASSLGAGGVTEAFFGQGTRLTVV.